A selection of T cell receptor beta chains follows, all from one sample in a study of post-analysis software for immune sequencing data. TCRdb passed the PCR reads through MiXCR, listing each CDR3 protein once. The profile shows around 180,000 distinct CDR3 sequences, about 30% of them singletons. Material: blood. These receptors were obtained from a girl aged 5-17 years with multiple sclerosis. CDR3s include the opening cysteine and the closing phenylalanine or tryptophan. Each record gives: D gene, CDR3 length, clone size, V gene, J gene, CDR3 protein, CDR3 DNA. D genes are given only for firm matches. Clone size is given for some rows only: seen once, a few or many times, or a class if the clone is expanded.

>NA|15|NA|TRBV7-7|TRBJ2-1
CASNLRGANYNEQFF
TGTGCCAGCAACTTAAGGGGGGCTAATTACAATGAGCAGTTCTTC
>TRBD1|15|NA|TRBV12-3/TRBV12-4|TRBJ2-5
CASSFGQGVGETQYF
TGTGCCAGCAGTTTTGGACAGGGAGTAGGGGAGACCCAGTACTTC
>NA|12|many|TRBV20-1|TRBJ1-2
CSAWDWNYGYTF
TGCAGCGCTTGGGACTGGAACTATGGCTACACCTTC
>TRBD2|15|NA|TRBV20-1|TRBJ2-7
CSAHLAGAAYNEQYF
TGCAGTGCTCATTTAGCGGGAGCGGCCTACAATGAGCAGTACTTC
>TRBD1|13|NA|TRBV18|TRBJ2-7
CASSPRDRGEQYF
TGTGCCAGCTCACCAAGGGACAGGGGCGAGCAGTACTTC
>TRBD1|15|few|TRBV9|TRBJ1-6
CASSSQDRVDSPLHF
TGTGCCAGCAGCAGCCAGGACAGGGTCGATTCACCCCTCCACTTT
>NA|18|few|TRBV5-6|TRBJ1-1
CASSLGLDGSPHSTEAFF
TGTGCCAGCAGCTTGGGATTGGACGGTTCCCCACACAGCACTGAAGCTTTCTTT
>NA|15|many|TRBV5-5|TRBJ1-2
CASSLEAGINYGYTF
TGTGCCAGCAGCTTGGAGGCAGGGATCAACTATGGCTACACCTTC
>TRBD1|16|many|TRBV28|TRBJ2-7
CASSWGPGQGYGEQYF
TGTGCCAGCAGTTGGGGGCCGGGACAGGGGTACGGCGAGCAGTACTTC
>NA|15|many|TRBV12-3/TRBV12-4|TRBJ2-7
CASSLEGVVSYEQYF
TGTGCCAGCAGTTTAGAGGGGGTAGTATCCTACGAGCAGTACTTC
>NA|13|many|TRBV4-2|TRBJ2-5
CASSQAPKETQYF
TGTGCCAGCAGCCAAGCGCCGAAAGAGACCCAGTACTTC
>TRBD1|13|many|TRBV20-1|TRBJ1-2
CSARGTGFYGYTF
TGCAGTGCTCGAGGGACAGGGTTCTATGGCTACACCTTC
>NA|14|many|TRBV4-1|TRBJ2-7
CASSQEVAPYEQYF
TGCGCCAGCAGCCAAGAGGTGGCTCCCTACGAGCAGTACTTC
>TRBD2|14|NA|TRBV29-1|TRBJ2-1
CSAKGLAGEDEQFF
TGCAGCGCTAAGGGGCTAGCGGGAGAAGATGAGCAGTTCTTC
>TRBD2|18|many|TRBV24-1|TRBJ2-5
CATSDPSGSGRGQETQYF
TGTGCCACCAGTGACCCGTCGGGGAGCGGGAGAGGCCAAGAGACCCAGTACTTC
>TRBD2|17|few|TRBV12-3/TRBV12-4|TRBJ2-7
CASSRAPSAGGGYEQYF
TGTGCCAGCAGCCGAGCGCCCTCAGCGGGAGGGGGTTACGAGCAGTACTTC
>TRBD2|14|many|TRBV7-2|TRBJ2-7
CASSLLAGGREQYF
TGTGCCAGCAGCTTACTAGCGGGAGGTCGCGAGCAGTACTTC
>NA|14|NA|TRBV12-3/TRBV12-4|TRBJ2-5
CASSWSGYPYGQYF
TGTGCCAGCAGTTGGTCAGGATATCCCTACGGGCAGTACTTC
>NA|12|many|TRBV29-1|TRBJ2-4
CSVASTPYIQYF
TGCAGCGTTGCTTCGACTCCGTACATTCAGTACTTC
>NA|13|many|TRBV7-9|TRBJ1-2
CASSLMSYYGYTF
TGTGCCAGCAGCTTGATGTCTTACTATGGCTACACCTTC
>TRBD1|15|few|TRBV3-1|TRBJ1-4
CASSLNRDSHEKLFF
TGTGCCAGCAGCCTTAACCGGGACAGCCATGAAAAACTGTTTTTT
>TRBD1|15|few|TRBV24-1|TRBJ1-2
CATSEAGQGAGGYTF
TGTGCCACCAGTGAGGCCGGACAGGGAGCGGGAGGCTACACCTTC
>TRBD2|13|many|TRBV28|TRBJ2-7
CASSPSGKYEQYF
TGTGCCAGCAGTCCTAGCGGGAAGTACGAGCAGTACTTC
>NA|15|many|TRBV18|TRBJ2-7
CASSPSGQGTYEQYF
TGTGCCAGCTCACCATCAGGCCAGGGGACCTACGAGCAGTACTTC
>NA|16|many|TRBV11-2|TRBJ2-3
CASSFRELRSTDTQYF
TGTGCCAGCAGCTTCAGGGAATTGCGGAGCACAGATACGCAGTATTTT
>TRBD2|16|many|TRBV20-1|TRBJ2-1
CSATQTLAGVGNEQFF
TGCAGTGCTACCCAGACTCTAGCGGGAGTAGGCAATGAGCAGTTCTTC
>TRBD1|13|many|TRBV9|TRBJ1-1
CASSPGTGLEAFF
TGTGCCAGCAGCCCCGGGACAGGGCTTGAAGCTTTCTTT
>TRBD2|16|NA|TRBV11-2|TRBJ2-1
CASSRWTSGRHNEQFF
TGTGCCAGCAGCCGATGGACTAGCGGGAGGCACAATGAGCAGTTCTTC
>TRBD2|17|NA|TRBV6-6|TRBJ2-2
CASSYSMASGSPGELFF
TGTGCCAGCAGTTACTCGATGGCTAGCGGGAGTCCCGGGGAGCTGTTTTTT
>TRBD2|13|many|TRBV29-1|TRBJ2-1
CSAMTSGYNEQFF
TGCAGCGCTATGACTAGCGGCTACAATGAGCAGTTCTTC
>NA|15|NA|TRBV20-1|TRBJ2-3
CSARDLVRGPDTQYF
TGCAGTGCTAGAGATTTGGTGCGGGGACCAGATACGCAGTATTTT
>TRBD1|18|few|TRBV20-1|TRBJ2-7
CSAKGARMDRNSYNEQYF
TGCAGTGCCAAGGGGGCGAGGATGGACCGCAACTCCTACAATGAGCAGTACTTC
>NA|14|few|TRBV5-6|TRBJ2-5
CACSLFGSGETQYF
TGTGCCTGCAGCTTGTTCGGGAGCGGTGAGACCCAGTACTTC
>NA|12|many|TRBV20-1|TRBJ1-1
CSAQRANTEAFF
TGCAGTGCTCAGCGGGCGAACACTGAAGCTTTCTTT
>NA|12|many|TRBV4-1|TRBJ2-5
CASSQEGETQYF
TGCGCCAGCAGCCAAGAAGGAGAGACCCAGTACTTC
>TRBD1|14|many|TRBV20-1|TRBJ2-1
CSAMLVGQGNEQFF
TGCAGTGCTATGCTGGTGGGACAGGGCAATGAGCAGTTCTTC
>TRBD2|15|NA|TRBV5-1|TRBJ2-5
CASSPKRDPSYGQYF
TGCGCCAGCAGCCCCAAGCGGGACCCGTCCTACGGGCAGTACTTC
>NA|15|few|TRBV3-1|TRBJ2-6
CASSQAGAGANVLTF
TGTGCCAGCAGCCAGGCAGGGGCTGGGGCCAACGTCCTGACTTTC
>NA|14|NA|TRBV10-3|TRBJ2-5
CAISDLGGSGEQYF
TGTGCCATCAGTGACCTTGGGGGGTCGGGAGAGCAGTACTTC
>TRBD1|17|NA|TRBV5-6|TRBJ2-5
CASSLVGQGARSETQYF
TGTGCCAGCAGCTTGGTGGGACAGGGGGCGCGATCGGAGACCCAGTACTTC
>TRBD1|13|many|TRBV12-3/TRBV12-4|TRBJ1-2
CASSLRGGNGYTF
TGTGCCAGCAGTTTAAGAGGGGGCAACGGCTACACCTTC
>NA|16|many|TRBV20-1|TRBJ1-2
CSARDTSNWGGYGYTF
TGCAGTGCTAGAGACACCAGCAATTGGGGCGGGTATGGCTACACCTTC
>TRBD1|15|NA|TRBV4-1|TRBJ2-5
CASSRGQGRRETQYF
TGCGCCAGCAGCCGGGGACAGGGGCGGAGGGAGACCCAGTACTTC
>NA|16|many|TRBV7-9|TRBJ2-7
CASSPRRETGRYEQYF
TGTGCCAGCAGCCCAAGGAGGGAGACAGGGCGCTACGAGCAGTACTTC
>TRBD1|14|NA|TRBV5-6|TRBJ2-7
CASNADRVAYEQYF
TGTGCCAGCAACGCGGACAGGGTAGCCTACGAGCAGTACTTC
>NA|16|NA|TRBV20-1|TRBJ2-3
CSAIPTGPGTTDTQYF
TGCAGTGCTATCCCCACTGGCCCAGGGACCACAGATACGCAGTATTTT
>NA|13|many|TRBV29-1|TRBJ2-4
CSAYQGLGDIQYF
TGCAGCGCGTACCAGGGGCTTGGGGACATTCAGTACTTC
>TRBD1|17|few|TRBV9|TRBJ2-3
CASSADQTGGRTDTQYF
TGTGCCAGCAGCGCCGACCAAACAGGGGGCAGGACAGATACGCAGTATTTT
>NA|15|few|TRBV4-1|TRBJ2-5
CASSHIADHEETQYF
TGCGCCAGCAGCCACATAGCGGACCATGAAGAGACCCAGTACTTC
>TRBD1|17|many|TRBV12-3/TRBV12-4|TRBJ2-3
CASSLSPGTGIIDTQYF
TGTGCCAGCAGTTTGTCCCCCGGGACAGGGATCATAGATACGCAGTATTTT
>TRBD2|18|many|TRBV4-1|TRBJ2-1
CASSPTMASSGSGGEQFF
TGCGCCAGCAGCCCCACAATGGCGTCTAGCGGGTCGGGGGGTGAGCAGTTCTTC
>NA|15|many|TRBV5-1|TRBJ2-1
CASSTTDSPYNEQFF
TGCGCCAGCAGCACGACCGACAGCCCTTACAATGAGCAGTTCTTC
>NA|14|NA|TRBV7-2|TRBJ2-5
CASTRAGRGETQYF
TGTGCCAGCACCCGGGCGGGTCGGGGGGAGACCCAGTACTTC
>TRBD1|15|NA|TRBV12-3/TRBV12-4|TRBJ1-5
CASRGGTGRNQPQHF
TGTGCCAGCAGGGGCGGGACAGGACGAAATCAGCCCCAGCATTTT
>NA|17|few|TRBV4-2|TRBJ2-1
CASSRYFGTSSYNEQFF
TGTGCCAGCAGCCGTTACTTCGGCACGAGCTCCTACAATGAGCAGTTCTTC